The clone carrying this T cell receptor (beta chain) occurred a few times. Antigen unknown. These data come from a study of Graves' ophthalmopathy and Graves' hyperthyroidism. General study results and limits: Cross-validated, the 13-signature model showed 87.88%/81.08% sensitivity/specificity, and 80%/75% in the test set.

Trimming took off 6 bases at V and 7 bases at J, with 12 bases between the two ends. CDR3 length equals 12 residues. Germline loops: CDR1 DFQATT, CDR2 SNEGSKA (reference sequence). CAS ≥3, NOSPECS ≥4, moderate-to-severe activity and duration under 3 months marked donors with ophthalmopathy. From fresh peripheral blood, roughly 10 ml in volume, the PBMCs were obtained. The authors amplified TCR beta CDR3 regions, and they did so from RNA transcripts for repertoire sequencing. HTBI-primed RT-PCR formed the first round, and a multiplex PCR formed the second. Each CDR3 protein is one row after TCRdb ran MiXCR on the multiplex PCR reads. The repertoire includes 260,000 or so distinct CDR3 sequences, around 45% of them detected once, and more than 45% sits in the top ten.

This receptor was taken from an adult man with Graves' ophthalmopathy. Sequencing was performed on peripheral blood. This chain links TRBV20-1 with TRBJ2-2, with D tentatively TRBD1 or TRBD2 (6 bases each). The CDR3 reads CSALKGGGELFF. In DNA form, the CDR3 reads TGCAGTGCGCTCAAGGGGGGCGGGGAGCTGTTTTTT.